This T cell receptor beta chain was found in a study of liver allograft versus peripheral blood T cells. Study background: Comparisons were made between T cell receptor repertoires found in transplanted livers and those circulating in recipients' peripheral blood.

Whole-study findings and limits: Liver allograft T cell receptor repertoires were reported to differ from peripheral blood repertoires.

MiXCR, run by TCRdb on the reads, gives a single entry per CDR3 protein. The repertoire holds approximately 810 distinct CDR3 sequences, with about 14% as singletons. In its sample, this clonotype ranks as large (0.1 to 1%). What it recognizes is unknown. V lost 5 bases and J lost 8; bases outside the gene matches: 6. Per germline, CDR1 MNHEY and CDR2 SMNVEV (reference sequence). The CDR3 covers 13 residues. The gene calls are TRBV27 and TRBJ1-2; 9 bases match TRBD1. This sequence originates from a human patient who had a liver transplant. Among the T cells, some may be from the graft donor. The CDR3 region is CASSPGTGWGYTF. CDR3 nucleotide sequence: TGTGCCAGCAGTCCCGGGACAGGGTGGGGCTACACCTTC.